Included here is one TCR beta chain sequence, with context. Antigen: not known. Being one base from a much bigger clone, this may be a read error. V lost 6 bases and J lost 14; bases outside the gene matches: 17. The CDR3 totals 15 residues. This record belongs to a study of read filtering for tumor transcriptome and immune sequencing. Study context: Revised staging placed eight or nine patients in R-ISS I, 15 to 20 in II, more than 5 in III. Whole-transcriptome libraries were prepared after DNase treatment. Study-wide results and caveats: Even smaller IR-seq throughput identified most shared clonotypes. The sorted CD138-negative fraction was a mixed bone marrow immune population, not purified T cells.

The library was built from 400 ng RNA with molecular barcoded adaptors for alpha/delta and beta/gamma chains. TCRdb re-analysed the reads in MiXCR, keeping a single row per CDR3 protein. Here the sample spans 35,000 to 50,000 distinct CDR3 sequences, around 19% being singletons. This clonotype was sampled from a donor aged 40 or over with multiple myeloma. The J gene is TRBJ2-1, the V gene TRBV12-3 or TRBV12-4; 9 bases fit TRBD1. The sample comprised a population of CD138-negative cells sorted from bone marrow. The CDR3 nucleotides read TGTGCCAGCAGCCCCGGGACAGGGTCGGCGATGAGCAAGTTCTTC. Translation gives CASSPGTGSAMSKFF.